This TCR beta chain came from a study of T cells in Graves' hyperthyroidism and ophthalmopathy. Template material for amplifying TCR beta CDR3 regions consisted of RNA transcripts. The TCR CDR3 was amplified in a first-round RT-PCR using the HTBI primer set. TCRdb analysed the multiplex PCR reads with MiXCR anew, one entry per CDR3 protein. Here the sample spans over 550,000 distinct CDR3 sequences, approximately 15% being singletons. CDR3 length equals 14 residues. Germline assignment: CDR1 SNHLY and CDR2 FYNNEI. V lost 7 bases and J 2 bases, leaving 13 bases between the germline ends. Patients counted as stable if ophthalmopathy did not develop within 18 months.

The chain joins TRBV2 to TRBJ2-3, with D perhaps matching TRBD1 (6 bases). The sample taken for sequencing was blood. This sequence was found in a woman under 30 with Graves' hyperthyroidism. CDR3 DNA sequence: TGTGCCAGCAAGATGGACAGAGACACAGATACGCAGTATTTT. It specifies CASKMDRDTDTQYF.